The T cell receptor (beta chain) described here comes from a study of Ad26.COV2.S vaccination and SARS-CoV-2 variants. Study-wide results and caveats: Recipients of vaccine and of placebo showed similar breadth of their non-spike TCR repertoires.

The treatment denotes: about 20 received Ad26.COV2.S at low or high dose, single or two shots; about five received placebo; per-sample allocation not given. Vaccine and placebo recipients were sampled on day 63 after the first injection. A Boston adult aged 18-55 years was the donor. TCRdb's copy holds only in-frame clones and misses some; the assay was immunoSEQ multiplex PCR. There are about 350,000 clones in the sample; approximately 90% occur only once, and approximately 5% lies in the top ten. Germline CDR1 is MDHEN and CDR2 is SYDVKM. This CDR3 region has 18 residues. V lost 7 bases to trimming and J lost 2 bases, with 27 bases between them. Comment on this clone: The antigen remains unidentified.

The sample consisted of peripheral blood, taken in a trial of Ad26.COV2.S vaccine versus placebo. The clonotype was recovered from a person between 18 and 65 years old who received the Ad26.COV2.S COVID-19 vaccine or a placebo. V is TRBV28 and J is TRBJ2-7; D is possibly TRBD1 (5 bases). The CDR3 spells CASIGSGYTAHTPYEQYF. The DNA of the CDR3 is TGTGCCAGCATTGGGTCAGGGTATACCGCCCATACTCCCTACGAGCAGTACTTC.